This T cell receptor (beta chain) came from a study of spatial heterogeneity in lung cancer. Indicated time point: sample taken at primary tumor resection. Unsorted tumor, nontumor lung tissue or cryopreserved PBMC supplied the whole RNA. The germline V gene encodes CDR1 SGHNT and CDR2 YYREEE (reference sequence). The V gene lost 1 base and the J gene lost 4 bases, with 8 bases spanning the gap. This CDR3 has 13 residues. TCRdb passed the 5' RACE reads through MiXCR, listing each CDR3 protein once. The data hold about 85,000 distinct CDR3 sequences, with approximately 18% observed a single time. The sample was PBMCs, taken at surgery. The receptor comes from a male donor with early-stage non-small cell lung cancer. The chain recombines TRBV5-4 with TRBJ2-5; D may be TRBD1 (6 bases). The CDR3 sequence is CASSLSGVETQYF. CDR3 sequence (DNA): TGTGCCAGCAGCTTGTCAGGGGTAGAGACCCAGTACTTC.